These 12 T cell receptor beta chains were sequenced from one sample in a study of shared clonotypes between healthy human individuals. Produced via immunoSEQ multiplex PCR; TCRdb's table is partial and in-frame only. The table includes 1.4 million to 1.5 million clones, roughly 97% detected once. The specimen sequenced was naive CD4+ T cells sorted from blood. Subset defined: CD45RA+ positively selected. These receptors were obtained from a man in his thirties or forties in good health.

J is TRBJ2-7 and V is TRBV7-9, with 7 bases identical to TRBD1. With 7 bases clipped from V and 2 bases from J, the junction kept 8 bases outside the gene matches. Germline V CDR1 and CDR2: SEHNR, FQNEAQ (reference sequence). This CDR3 is 14 amino acids long. The CDR3 coding sequence is TGTGCCAGCACCCTCCGGGACAGACCCTACGAGCAGTACTTC. This codes for CASTLRDRPYEQYF.

The chain carries TRBV7-2 and TRBJ2-1, with 7 bases identical to TRBD2. Germline V gene data show CDR1 as SGHTA and CDR2 as FQGNSA. Trimming cost V 7 bases and J 0 bases; bases outside gene matches: 9. There are 16 residues in the CDR3. The CDR3 is CASTLSQRGSYNEQFF. For the CDR3, the DNA is TGTGCCAGCACCCTCAGCCAGCGGGGCTCCTACAATGAGCAGTTCTTC.

The V and J genes are TRBV28 and TRBJ1-2; D not resolved. Germline V gives CDR1 MDHEN, CDR2 SYDVKM. The CDR3 loop spans 12 amino acids. V was cut by 7 bases and J by 2 bases, with 8 bases left in between. CDR3 sequence: CASNYGNYGYTF. CDR3 in DNA: TGTGCCAGCAACTACGGCAACTATGGCTACACCTTC.

V usage is TRBV5-1 and J usage is TRBJ2-1; 12 bases agree with TRBD2. The ends lost 9 bases at V and 5 bases at J; junction bases unmatched: 9. Germline-derived CDR1 and CDR2 are SGHRS and YFSETQ. The CDR3 length is 15 residues. For the CDR3, the DNA is TGCGCCACGAACCTAGCGGGAGGGCCGCACAATGAGCAGTTCTTC. Encoded protein: CATNLAGGPHNEQFF.

A word on this clone: The same CDR3 is also encoded by other DNA sequences in this sample. The J gene is TRBJ2-1, the V gene TRBV7-2; D gene ambiguous. Trimming removed 0 bases from V and 1 base from J, with 7 bases in between. The CDR3 consists of 15 residues. Germline assignment: CDR1 SGHTA and CDR2 FQGNSA. DNA of the CDR3: TGTGCCAGCAGCTTAGCCGGGCCGTCCTACAATGAGCAGTTCTTC. Protein product: CASSLAGPSYNEQFF.

As regards this clone: Other DNA sequences in this specimen translate into the identical CDR3. The gene calls are TRBV11-2 and TRBJ2-7; 10 nucleotides agree with TRBD1. The CDR3 spans 14 residues. The germline V gene encodes CDR1 SGHAT and CDR2 FQNNGV. J was trimmed by 5 bases and V by 5 bases; bases with no gene match: 6. The CDR3, as DNA: TGTGCCAGCAGCCCCGGGACAGGGGTCAACGAGCAGTACTTC. This sequence encodes CASSPGTGVNEQYF.

The chain carries TRBV6-1 and TRBJ1-3; 7 bases map to TRBD1. The CDR3 is made up of 15 amino acids. Germline V gene data show CDR1 as MNHNS and CDR2 as SASEGT. V lost 6 bases to trimming and J lost 0 bases; unmatched junction nucleotides: 5. The CDR3 region is CASRGDRSSGNTIYF. The DNA of the CDR3 is TGTGCCAGCAGGGGGGACAGAAGCTCTGGAAACACCATATATTTT.

V gene TRBV28 combines with J gene TRBJ2-5, with 11 nucleotides matching TRBD2. From germline, CDR1 is MDHEN and CDR2 SYDVKM. The CDR3 runs to 17 residues. Unmatched junction bases numbered 7, after V lost 4 bases and J lost 0 bases. This CDR3 reads CASSSWTSGLHQETQYF. The CDR3, as DNA: TGTGCCAGCAGTTCTTGGACTAGCGGGCTGCACCAAGAGACCCAGTACTTC.

This clone was found once. The chain links TRBV2 to TRBJ1-3, with D unresolved. The germline CDR1 and CDR2 sequences are SNHLY and FYNNEI. Trimming removed 5 bases at V and 2 bases at J, with 7 bases between. CDR3 size: 13 residues. The chain's CDR3 is CASSSRPGNTIYF. In nucleotides, the CDR3 is TGTGCCAGCAGTTCCCGGCCTGGAAACACCATATATTTT.

The rearrangement links TRBV5-4 to TRBJ2-5; 12 bases match TRBD2. Germline CDR1 SGHNT, CDR2 YYREEE (reference sequence). This CDR3 has 17 residues. V shed 0 bases and J 9 bases; nucleotides not matched to a gene: 12. CDR3 coding DNA: TGTGCCAGCAGCTTGGCCGGGCTAGCGGGAGGGAAGAGATCCCAGTACTTC. Translating gives CASSLAGLAGGKRSQYF.

This sequence joins TRBV10-2 and TRBJ1-5; TRBD1 agrees at 9 bases. CDR1 is WSHSY, CDR2 SAAADI, per germline. The junction had 11 bases not matched to a gene; V was cut back by 11 bases and J by 0 bases. This CDR3 has 16 residues. DNA of the CDR3: TGCGCCTCTGCGGACAGGGGCCTTTATAGCAATCAGCCCCAGCATTTT. It translates to CASADRGLYSNQPQHF.

A word on this clone: The germline gene is not matched at one end of the junction; a read error may be the cause. The chain combines TRBV9 with TRBJ2-7; D may correspond to TRBD1 or TRBD2 (5 bases each). Germline CDR1 is SGDLS and CDR2 is YYNGEE. The CDR3 totals 14 residues. The CDR3 here is CASSAGAYSYEQYF. CDR3 nucleotides: TGTGCCAGCAGCGCCGGGGCCTACTCCTACGAACAGTACTTC. Together with reference TRBV9 and TRBJ2-7, the CDR3 gives the full variable domain: DSGVTQTPKHLITATGQRVTLRCSPRSGDLSVYWYQQSLDQGLQFLIQYYNGEERAKGNILERFSAQQFPDLHSELNLSSLELGDSALYFCASSAGAYSYEQYFGPGTRLTVT.